This T cell receptor (beta chain) is drawn from a study of T cell responses to AZD1222 COVID-19 vaccine (dated by TCRdb to 2020 to 2023). With respect to the entire study: TCR sequencing was performed for 230 to 250 trial participants, of whom 200 to 210 were given two doses of AZD1222 and 26 were given two doses of MenACWY control vaccine. Trial participants were enrolled into age subgroups of 18-55, 56-69 and 70-plus years, which contained approximately 150, 30 and 60 TCR-sequenced participants, respectively.

The CDR3 regions of human TCRbeta chains were analyzed by immunosequencing. As for how the authors treated the data: TCRs in the repertoires were matched against a reference library of SARS-CoV-2-specific TCRs that had been generated with the MIRA antigen-specificity platform. Breadth was defined as the fraction of unique TCRs that were SARS-CoV-2-associated. Depth was defined as the fraction of total T cells that were SARS-CoV-2-associated. Using the MIRA data, every spike-specific TCR was mapped to the spike region that the TCR reacted to and assigned to either a CD4 or a CD8 class. Log10-transformed breadth and depth values were compared by one-way ANOVA with Sidak's multiple comparisons tests. Here the immuneACCESS table is served through TCRdb, limited to in-frame sequences with V and J called. Missing clones are a known gap in these copies; in checked studies unresolved V genes cover under half, and the rest lacks a known reason. D and trimming were read from the DNA, whereas the V and J calls and clone size are those reported in that table. The sample table lists roughly 110,000 clones, roughly 87% of them with a count of one. In total, the top ten clones hold less than 9.5% of the sample.

Reading the germline V gene gives CDR1 MNHEY and CDR2 SVGAGI. Trimming removed 2 bases from V and 3 bases from J, leaving 13 bases between the germline ends. Spanning cysteine to phenylalanine, the CDR3 consists of 15 amino acids. The read is trimmed to its CDR3 DNA, 45 bases read in frame from base 1. Regarding this clone: Its antigen remains undetermined. Base qualities are not recorded, but no much larger clone differs from it by a single base.

This sample's time point label indicates: about 28 days (+/-7) after the second vaccine dose. AZD1222 recipients whose second dose came at about 4 weeks and those whose second dose came at about 12 weeks were combined into one group, since spike-specific TCR depth and breadth did not differ between the two schedules. Vaccinee samples came from UK trials COV001 and COV002, including a single-blind randomized controlled phase 2/3 trial of AZD1222 (ChAdOx1 nCoV-19) in healthy adults. For TCRbeta chain sequencing, PBMC samples were collected from trial participants at day 0 and at day 28 after the second dose. Overall study results and their limits: Because no day 14 peak-response samples were available, the repertoires could be characterized only after the peak T cell response. Most participants were white British and females outnumbered males, and the authors suggested that clonal diversity may have been underestimated. Conclusions about previously exposed vaccinees are limited, since just 5 or 6 AZD1222 recipients were seropositive for SARS-CoV-2 at baseline. A significant rise in spike-specific TCR breadth and depth was observed after two AZD1222 doses relative to day 0 and relative to MenACWY recipients. Nearly half of unique spike-specific TCRs reportedly recognized epitopes outside regions mutated in the B.1.351 and B.1.1.7 variants. In the small 56-69-year group, the increase in depth fell short of significance, most likely because of low power. CD4 TCRs associated with the vaccine covered the entire spike protein, and the dominant responses were in regions 160-218 and 743-854.

This sequence originates from an adult who received the AZD1222 COVID-19 vaccine. The chain is made from TRBV6-5 and TRBJ1-2, and the D gene may be TRBD1, 5 bases matching. The material sequenced was peripheral blood, taken 28 days after the second AZD1222 dose. CDR3 protein: CASSYPGGDDYGYTF. The DNA sequence is TGTGCCAGCAGTTACCCGGGGGGAGACGACTATGGCTACACCTTC.